This passage covers 24 T cell receptor beta chains from one sample sequenced in a study of human versus mouse CDR3 diversity and MHC coevolution. The assay was immunoSEQ multiplex PCR, and TCRdb's table has in-frame clones only and misses some. The table has some 80,000 clones, less than 95% seen once. The material sequenced was naive CD4+ T cells from blood. Described subset: CD45RO-negative CD62L-positive naive CD4 T cells. The receptor set was obtained from a person between 25 and 75 years old in good health.

The chain employs TRBV4-2 and TRBJ2-7; TRBD1 might be the D (6 bases). The germline CDR1 and CDR2 sequences are LGHNA and YNFKEQ. The CDR3 totals 18 residues. V dropped 2 bases and J dropped 0 bases, with 20 bases sitting between them. The CDR3 here is CASSQLTWGQASSYEQYF. In nucleotides, the CDR3 is TGTGCCAGCAGCCAATTAACATGGGGACAAGCGTCCTCCTACGAGCAGTACTTC.

This clone was seen once. The genes are TRBV5-1 and TRBJ2-1; tentative D call: TRBD1 (5 bases). This CDR3 comprises 16 residues. V dropped 0 bases and J dropped 0 bases, with 10 bases sitting between them. The germline V gene encodes CDR1 SGHRS and CDR2 YFSETQ. The CDR3 here is CASSLGVGASYNEQFF. The CDR3 bases are TGCGCCAGCAGCTTGGGAGTAGGGGCCTCCTACAATGAGCAGTTCTTC. Supplemented by reference TRBV5-1 and TRBJ2-1, the full variable domain reads KAGVTQTPRYLIKTRGQQVTLSCSPISGHRSVSWYQQTPGQGLQFLFEYFSETQRNKGNFPGRFSGRQFSNSRSEMNVSTLELGDSALYLCASSLGVGASYNEQFFGPGTRLTVL.

V usage is TRBV4-1 and J usage is TRBJ1-5; tentatively, D is TRBD1 (6 bases). CDR3 length: 15 residues. V lost 3 bases and J lost 6, with 15 bases in between. CDR1 is MGHRA, CDR2 YSYEKL, per germline. The CDR3 sequence is CASSQKGGGPQPQHF. The DNA for the CDR3 is TGCGCCAGCAGCCAGAAGGGAGGGGGTCCTCAGCCCCAGCATTTT.

The CDR3 loop is CASSPDRVWANTEAFF. The CDR3 bases are TGTGCCAGCTCACCAGACAGGGTTTGGGCGAACACTGAAGCTTTCTTT. This chain uses TRBV18 with TRBJ1-1; 7 bases line up with TRBD1. V trimming: 2 bases; J trimming: 1 base; junction bases outside the gene matches: 7. The CDR3 length is 16 residues. CDR1 is KGHSH and CDR2 is LQKENI in the germline V gene.

The CDR3 loop is CASSRRDRGAGELFF. For the CDR3, the DNA is TGCGCCAGCAGCAGAAGGGACAGGGGCGCCGGGGAGCTGTTTTTT. V is TRBV5-1 and J is TRBJ2-2; 10 bases fit TRBD1. Losses at the gene ends were 4 bases for V and 6 bases for J; bases not matched to a gene: 6. The CDR3 loop spans 15 amino acids. Germline CDR1 reads SGHRS; CDR2 reads YFSETQ.

The V call is TRBV27, the J call TRBJ1-2; TRBD1 agrees at 7 bases. The germline V gene encodes CDR1 MNHEY and CDR2 SMNVEV (reference sequence). The junction had 4 bases not matched to a gene; V was cut back by 5 bases and J by 4 bases. This CDR3 has 13 residues. The CDR3 is CASSPGQLYGYTF. DNA for the CDR3: TGTGCCAGCAGTCCGGGACAGCTCTATGGCTACACCTTC.

This clone was recorded only once. The rearrangement joins TRBV7-6 to TRBJ2-5; D unclear. Germline lookup yields CDR1 SGHVS and CDR2 FNYEAQ. The CDR3 consists of 14 residues. V was pared by 3 bases and J by 2 bases, with 10 bases between. CDR3 in amino acids: CASSFRPTQETQYF. The DNA for the CDR3 is TGTGCCAGCAGCTTTCGACCGACACAAGAGACCCAGTACTTC.

V usage is TRBV10-3 and J usage is TRBJ1-1; possible D gene TRBD1, 6 bases. V lost 1 base, J lost 4 bases, and 10 bases lay in between. This CDR3 region has 14 residues. Germline CDR1 is ENHRY and CDR2 is SYGVKD. The CDR3 nucleotides are TGTGCCATCAGTGAGTTTACAGGGCCCACTGAAGCTTTCTTT. Protein product: CAISEFTGPTEAFF.

This chain links TRBV7-2 with TRBJ2-7; tentatively, D is TRBD1 (6 bases). CDR1 is SGHTA and CDR2 is FQGNSA in the germline V gene. V shed 5 bases and J shed 4 bases, with 12 bases lying between them. CDR3 size: 13 residues. CDR3 nucleotides: TGTGCCAGCAGCGGATGGACAGCATACGAGCAGTACTTC. This gives the protein CASSGWTAYEQYF.

On this clone: Different DNA sequences within this sample yield the same CDR3. The chain uses TRBV5-1 and TRBJ1-1; D may be TRBD1 (6 bases). V lost 0 bases and J 4 bases, leaving 19 bases between the germline ends. The CDR3 is 17 residues long. CDR1 and CDR2 from the germline V gene are SGHRS and YFSETQ. The DNA of the CDR3 is TGCGCCAGCAGCTTGGCCTTTCGGCAGGGGTCCAGCACTGAAGCTTTCTTT. Protein sequence: CASSLAFRQGSSTEAFF.

The rearrangement uses TRBV30 and TRBJ2-2; 8 bases fit TRBD1. Germline values: CDR1 GTSNPN, CDR2 SVGIG (reference sequence). V was pared by 0 bases and J by 7 bases, with 4 bases of the junction left unmatched. The CDR3 spans 14 residues. The CDR3: CAWSVQQGVGELFF. CDR3 bases: TGTGCCTGGAGTGTACAACAGGGGGTCGGGGAGCTGTTTTTT.

V is TRBV5-4 and J is TRBJ2-2; 9 bases fit TRBD2. This CDR3 contains 16 residues. The trim removed 0 bases at V and 4 bases at J, leaving 4 bases unmatched. CDR1 SGHNT and CDR2 YYREEE come from the germline V gene (reference sequence). The CDR3 protein is CASSLAASGVTGELFF. CDR3 coding DNA: TGTGCCAGCAGCTTGGCGGCTAGCGGGGTCACCGGGGAGCTGTTTTTT.

This clone was counted only a few times. The chain couples TRBV10-3 to TRBJ2-3, with no clear D. V was cut by 7 bases and J by 0 bases, with 8 bases left in between. The CDR3 totals 13 residues. Germline values: CDR1 ENHRY, CDR2 SYGVKD. CDR3 protein: CAITGASTDTQYF. CDR3 sequence (DNA): TGTGCCATCACCGGAGCTAGCACAGATACGCAGTATTTT.

The chain carries TRBV5-6 and TRBJ2-3; 11 positions agree with TRBD2. CDR3 size: 16 residues. V lost 4 bases, J lost 1 base, and 5 bases stayed unmatched. Germline CDR1 is SGHDT and CDR2 is YYEEEE. CDR3 bases: TGTGCCAGCAGCCCCCTACTAGCGGGGGGCACAGATACGCAGTATTTT. Protein: CASSPLLAGGTDTQYF.

This chain uses TRBV6-5 with TRBJ2-1; D perhaps matches TRBD2 (5 bases). V was shortened by 6 bases and J by 2 bases, with 11 bases between the two germline ends. Germline V gives CDR1 MNHEY, CDR2 SVGAGI. The CDR3 extends over 14 amino acids. CDR3 nucleotides: TGTGCCAGCAGCGAACGGGAAGCCTACAATGAGCAGTTCTTC. Amino acids: CASSEREAYNEQFF.

The gene calls are TRBV2 and TRBJ2-5; D is ambiguous. Germline V gene sequence: CDR1 SNHLY, CDR2 FYNNEI. CDR3 size: 13 residues. Between the trimmed V and J ends, which lost 4 bases and 5 bases, there was a span of 11 bases. Here the CDR3 reads CASSGGLGETQYF. In nucleotides, the CDR3 is TGTGCCAGCAGTGGTGGGTTGGGCGAGACCCAGTACTTC.

This clone was seen a handful of times. The chain carries TRBV10-3 and TRBJ1-4; 10 nucleotides align to TRBD1. Trimming took 10 bases from V and 3 from J; bases not matched to a gene: 8. Germline V gene data show CDR1 as ENHRY and CDR2 as SYGVKD. This CDR3 spans 15 amino acids. For the CDR3, the DNA is TGTGCCACCCGGACAGGGGGGGGTTCTAATGAAAAACTGTTTTTT. It codes for CATRTGGGSNEKLFF.

This chain joins TRBV19 and TRBJ1-2, with 10 bases identical to TRBD1. The germline V gene has CDR1 LNHDA and CDR2 SQIVND (reference sequence). The CDR3 consists of 15 residues. With 3 bases clipped from V and 5 bases from J, the junction kept 6 bases outside the gene matches. The CDR3 is CASSIPGQGTYGYTF. CDR3 DNA sequence: TGTGCCAGTAGTATTCCGGGACAGGGGACTTATGGCTACACCTTC.

Only a few counts were recorded for this clone. Mismatch with germline at one junction end may stem from a read error. The chain combines TRBV5-5 with TRBJ1-3; unclear D gene. The germline gives CDR1 SGHKS, CDR2 YYEKEE (reference sequence). The CDR3 sequence is 16 residues long. Here the CDR3 reads CASSLDPGPSGNTIYF. The CDR3 nucleotides read TGTGCCAGCAGTTTGGACCCTGGGCCCTCTGGAAACACCATATATTTT.

This CDR3 reads CASSFMYEQYF. DNA for the CDR3: TGTGCCAGCAGTTTTATGTACGAGCAGTACTTC. The chain joins TRBV28 to TRBJ2-7; D gene ambiguous. V lost 3 bases and J lost 4, with 4 bases in between. CDR3 size: 11 residues. CDR1 and CDR2 (germline): MDHEN, SYDVKM. The whole variable domain, remainder taken from reference TRBV28 and TRBJ2-7, is DVKVTQSSRYLVKRTGEKVFLECVQDMDHENMFWYRQDPGLGLRLIYFSYDVKMKEKGDIPEGYSVSREKKERFSLILESASTNQTSMYLCASSFMYEQYFGPGTRLTVT.

The genes are TRBV4-1 and TRBJ2-4; the match to TRBD1 covers 8 bases. Per germline, CDR1 MGHRA and CDR2 YSYEKL. With V trimmed by 1 base and J by 7 bases, 12 bases remained unmatched. CDR3 length equals 17 residues. CDR3 in DNA: TGCGCCAGCAGCCAAGGCCGACAGGGGAGCCACGGGAACATTCAGTACTTC. Translating gives CASSQGRQGSHGNIQYF.

V and J are TRBV27 and TRBJ2-1; 13 bases agree with TRBD2. Germline assignment: CDR1 MNHEY and CDR2 SMNVEV (reference sequence). This CDR3 has 15 amino acids. Trimming took 5 bases from V and 8 from J; bases not matched to a gene: 6. CDR3 sequence reads: CASSPRTSGGDEQFF. The CDR3, as DNA: TGTGCCAGCAGTCCAAGGACTAGCGGGGGCGATGAGCAGTTCTTC.

This clone was observed once. The chain combines TRBV13 with TRBJ1-1; no firm D call. The CDR3 loop spans 14 amino acids. CDR1 PRHDT and CDR2 FYEKMQ come from the germline V gene (reference sequence). Trimming took 4 bases from V and 1 from J, leaving 10 bases between them. CDR3 coding DNA: TGTGCCAGCAGCTCTGGACTGACGAACACTGAAGCTTTCTTT. Translating gives CASSSGLTNTEAFF.

The chain recombines TRBV18 with TRBJ2-7; TRBD1 is a possible D gene (6 bases). V lost 5 bases, J lost 6 bases, and 17 bases lay in between. Germline-derived CDR1 and CDR2 are KGHSH and LQKENI. The CDR3 has 14 residues. The CDR3 here is CASSINREGGEQYF. The CDR3 DNA is TGTGCCAGCTCAATCAACAGGGAAGGGGGCGAGCAGTACTTC.